These 8 T cell receptor beta chains share one sample of origin, sequenced in a study of cytomegalovirus exposure and HLA in healthy donors. The PCR made use of 60 Vbeta and 13 Jbeta primers. Repertoires were generated with immunoSEQ multiplex PCR, while TCRdb's copy carries only in-frame clones and drops some. The sample has 90,000 to 150,000 clones; 70% to 80% are singletons. Sequencing was carried out using PBMCs. Receptors were obtained from a woman between 40 and 55 years old in good health and CMV-seropositive.

This chain connects TRBV30 to TRBJ1-4; no clear D. The CDR3 loop spans 15 amino acids. Between the trimmed V and J ends, which lost 4 bases and 7 bases, there was a span of 19 bases. Germline values: CDR1 GTSNPN, CDR2 SVGIG (reference sequence). CDR3 sequence reads: CAWTWVGFGSEKLFF. CDR3 nucleotide sequence: TGTGCCTGGACCTGGGTAGGGTTCGGGAGTGAAAAACTGTTTTTT.

This chain links TRBV9 with TRBJ2-5, with TRBD2 matching 16 bases. CDR3 length: 16 amino acids. Germline CDR1 reads SGDLS; CDR2 reads YYNGEE. V was clipped by 4 bases and J by 3 bases; unmatched bases: 3. CDR3 DNA sequence: TGTGCCAGCAGCTTCGGGACTAGCGGGGGGGAAGAGACCCAGTACTTC. Translation: CASSFGTSGGEETQYF.

This clone was seen only a few times. The chain links TRBV10-3 to TRBJ1-2; TRBD1 might be the D (5 bases). V was cut by 4 bases and J by 2 bases, with 8 bases left in between. The CDR3 runs 13 residues. Germline V gene sequence: CDR1 ENHRY, CDR2 SYGVKD. CDR3 DNA: TGTGCCATCAGTGTATCAGGGAACTATGGCTACACCTTC. Protein: CAISVSGNYGYTF.

The chain employs TRBV2 and TRBJ1-5, with 12 positions matching TRBD1. V trimming: 2 bases; J trimming: 6 bases; junction bases outside the gene matches: 5. There are 16 residues in the CDR3. Germline CDR1 and CDR2: SNHLY and FYNNEI. CDR3 region: CASSEWGTGGRQPQHF. The DNA of the CDR3 is TGTGCCAGCAGTGAATGGGGGACAGGGGGCCGTCAGCCCCAGCATTTT.

This clone was seen a few times. The chain is built from TRBV7-9 and TRBJ2-7; D might be TRBD2 (5 bases). V lost 2 bases and J lost 1, with 9 bases in between. Germline lookup yields CDR1 SEHNR and CDR2 FQNEAQ (reference sequence). The CDR3 sequence is 14 residues long. The CDR3 nucleotides are TGTGCCAGCAGCTTACAGACGGGATCCTACGAGCAGTACTTC. Translating gives CASSLQTGSYEQYF.

V usage is TRBV2 and J usage is TRBJ2-7; 11 bases map to TRBD2. Germline V lookup: CDR1 SNHLY, CDR2 FYNNEI. The trim removed 6 bases at V and 5 bases at J, leaving 9 bases unmatched. There are 15 residues in the CDR3. The CDR3 region is CASRASSGGRDEQYF. The CDR3 DNA is TGTGCCAGCAGGGCTTCTAGCGGGGGGAGGGACGAGCAGTACTTC. The full variable domain, with the rest looked up from reference TRBV2 and TRBJ2-7, is EPEVTQTPSHQVTQMGQEVILRCVPISNHLYFYWYRQILGQKVEFLVSFYNNEISEKSEIFDDQFSVERPDGSNFTLKIRSTKLEDSAMYFCASRASSGGRDEQYFGPGTRLTVT.

V gene TRBV5-4 combines with J gene TRBJ1-1; D is unclear. CDR1 is SGHNT and CDR2 is YYREEE in the germline V gene (reference sequence). Trimming removed 0 bases at V and 7 bases at J, with 10 bases between. The CDR3 has 13 amino acids. In nucleotides, the CDR3 is TGTGCCAGCAGCTTGGATTGGTTCAGTGAAGCTTTCTTT. Protein product: CASSLDWFSEAFF.

This sequence joins TRBV7-2 and TRBJ1-5; the D gene is possibly TRBD1 (6 bases). This CDR3 contains 15 residues. V gave up 6 bases and J gave up 0 bases, with 12 bases separating them. CDR1 and CDR2 (germline): SGHTA, FQGNSA. The CDR3 DNA reads TGTGCCAGCAGTCGGACAGTCACTAGCAATCAGCCCCAGCATTTT. Its protein is CASSRTVTSNQPQHF.